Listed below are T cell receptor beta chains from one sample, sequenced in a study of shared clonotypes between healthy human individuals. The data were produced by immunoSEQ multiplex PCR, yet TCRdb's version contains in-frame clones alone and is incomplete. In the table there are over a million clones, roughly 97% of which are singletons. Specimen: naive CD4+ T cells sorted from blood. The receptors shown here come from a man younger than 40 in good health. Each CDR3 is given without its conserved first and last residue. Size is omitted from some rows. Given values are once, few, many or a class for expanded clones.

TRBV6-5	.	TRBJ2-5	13	ASSYGQGAGETQY
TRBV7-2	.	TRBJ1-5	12	ASSPSRTGQPQH
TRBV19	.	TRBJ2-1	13	ASSIQLAGANEQF
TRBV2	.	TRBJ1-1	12	ASSEDSLATEAF
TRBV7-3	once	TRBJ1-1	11	ASSLIGNTEAF
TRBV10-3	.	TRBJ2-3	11	AINPGSTDTQY
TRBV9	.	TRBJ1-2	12	ASSPRVSPYGYT
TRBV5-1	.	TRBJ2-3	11	ASSVQLADTQY
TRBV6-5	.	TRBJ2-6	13	ASSHRFPGANVLT
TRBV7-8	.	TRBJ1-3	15	ASSLARNRGVGNTIY
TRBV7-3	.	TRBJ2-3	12	ASSAGGITDTQY
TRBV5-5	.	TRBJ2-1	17	ASSSRETSGRGGYNEQF
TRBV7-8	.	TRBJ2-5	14	ASSLVLLGSRITQY
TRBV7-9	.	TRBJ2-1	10	ASSPEYNEQF
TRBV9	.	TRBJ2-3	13	ASSVATGSVDTQY
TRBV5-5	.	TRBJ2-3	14	ASSLALTSGRDTQY
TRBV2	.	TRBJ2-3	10	ASSGYTDTQY
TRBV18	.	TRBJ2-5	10	ASSLRGGYSD
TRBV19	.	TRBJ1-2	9	ASSLHTGYT
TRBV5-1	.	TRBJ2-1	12	ASSSGLAVNEQF
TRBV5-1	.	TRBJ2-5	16	ASSSRAHTSVLQETQY
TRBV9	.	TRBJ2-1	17	ASSGGLRSGRRFYNEQF
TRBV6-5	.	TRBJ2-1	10	ASSHVGGEQF
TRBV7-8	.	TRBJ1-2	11	ASSSTLTGGNT
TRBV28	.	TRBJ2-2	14	ASSGPGQSNTGELF
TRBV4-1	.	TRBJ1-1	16	ASSQAVPRGLLYTEAF
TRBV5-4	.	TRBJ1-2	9	ATKRNYGYT
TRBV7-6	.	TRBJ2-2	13	ASSVAGAYTGELF
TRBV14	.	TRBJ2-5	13	ASSRDRNRQETQY
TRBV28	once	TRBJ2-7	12	ASSYLARDYEQY
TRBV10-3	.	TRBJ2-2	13	AISEGGTYTGELF
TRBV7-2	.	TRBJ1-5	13	ASSLAQGINQPQH
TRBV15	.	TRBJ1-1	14	ATSRDLPTGSTEAF
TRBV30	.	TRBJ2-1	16	AWSVHSPGVTKYNEQF
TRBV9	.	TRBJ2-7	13	ASSVDLAGPSEQY
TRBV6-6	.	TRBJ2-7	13	ASSPPGQGRSEQY
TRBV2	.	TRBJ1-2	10	ASRRHGDGYT
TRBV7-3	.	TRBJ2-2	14	ASSLSSGGGTGELF
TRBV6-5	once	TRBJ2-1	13	ASRGTSGTYNEQF
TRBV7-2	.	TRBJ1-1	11	ASNLRGGTEAF
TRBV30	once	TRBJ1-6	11	AWSGQGNSPLH
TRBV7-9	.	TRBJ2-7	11	ASSYSGRHEQY
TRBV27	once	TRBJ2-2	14	ASSLLGGRAAGELF
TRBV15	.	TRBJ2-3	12	ATSHRGRADTQY